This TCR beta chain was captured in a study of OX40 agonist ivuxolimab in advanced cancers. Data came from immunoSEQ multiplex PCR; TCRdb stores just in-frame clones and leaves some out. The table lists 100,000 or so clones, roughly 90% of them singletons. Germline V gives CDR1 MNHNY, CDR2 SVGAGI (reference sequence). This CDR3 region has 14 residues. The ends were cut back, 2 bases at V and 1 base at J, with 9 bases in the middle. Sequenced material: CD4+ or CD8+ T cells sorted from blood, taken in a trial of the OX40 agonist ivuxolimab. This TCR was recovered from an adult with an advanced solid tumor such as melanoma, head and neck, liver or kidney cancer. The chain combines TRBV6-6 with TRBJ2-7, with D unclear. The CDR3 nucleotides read TGTGCCAGCAGTTACGGGCAGACTTCCTACGAGCAGTACTTC. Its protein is CASSYGQTSYEQYF.